This is a list of T cell receptor beta chains from one sample in a study of blood T cell repertoires in COVID-19. The repertoire was sequenced with immunoSEQ multiplex PCR; TCRdb's copy has only in-frame clones and lacks some. The sample gives fewer than 200,000 clones, roughly 80% of which show up once; about 7.2% is in the top ten. The sample comprised peripheral blood. Receptor source: a man aged 55 to 70 with acute or convalescent COVID-19. Both conserved end residues are part of each CDR3. A D gene is named only where the DNA matches it firmly.

v_gene	d_gene	j_gene	CDR3nt	CDR3aa
TRBV30	-	TRBJ1-2	TGTGCCTGGAGCAAACAGGAAGCGTTGTATGGCTACACCTTC	CAWSKQEALYGYTF
TRBV2	TRBD1	TRBJ1-2	TGTGCCAGCAGTGGGACAGGGTATTATAACACCTTC	CASSGTGYYNTF
TRBV20-1	TRBD2	TRBJ2-1	TGCAGTGCCAGTAGACTAGCGGACAATGAGCAGTTCTTC	CSASRLADNEQFF
TRBV2	TRBD2	TRBJ2-1	TGTGCCAGCAGGGACCTAGCGGGAGGGCCATGGGAGCAGTTCTTC	CASRDLAGGPWEQFF
TRBV9	-	TRBJ1-2	TGTGCCAGCAGGTCCTATGCCTCTGGAGGGGGCTACACCTTC	CASRSYASGGGYTF
TRBV11-2	-	TRBJ1-2	TGTGCCAGCAGGGGAGCTAACTATGGCTACACCTTC	CASRGANYGYTF
TRBV27	-	TRBJ2-1	TGTGCCAGCAGTTTCGGGGGTGGGCTCCACAATAGTGAGCAGTTCTTC	CASSFGGGLHNSEQFF
TRBV14	-	TRBJ1-2	TGTGCCAGCAGCCAAGCCCTTAACTATGGCTACACCTTC	CASSQALNYGYTF
TRBV18	-	TRBJ2-5	TGTGCCAGCTCCCAGGGCGTAAACCAAGAGACCCAGTACTTC	CASSQGVNQETQYF
TRBV5-5	-	TRBJ2-6	TGTGCCAGCAGCATAGCTACAGGGGGAGGGAGGTCTGGGGCCAACGTCCTGACTTTC	CASSIATGGGRSGANVLTF
TRBV7-3	TRBD2	TRBJ2-1	TGTGCCAGCAGCGGACAAGCGGGGCCCTTTAATGAGCAGTTCTTC	CASSGQAGPFNEQFF
TRBV29-1	TRBD2	TRBJ2-3	TGCAGCGTTGAAGATAGGGCTAGCGGGAGCACAGATACGCAGTATTTT	CSVEDRASGSTDTQYF
TRBV24-1	TRBD2	TRBJ2-2	TGTGCCACCAGTGATTCGGGGGGGCCGAACACCGGGGAGCTGTTTTTT	CATSDSGGPNTGELFF
TRBV7-9	-	TRBJ2-1	TGTGCCAGCAGCCAAGATGCGGGTGAGCAGTTCTTC	CASSQDAGEQFF
TRBV29-1	TRBD1	TRBJ2-7	TGCAGCGTGATCAAAGGGACAGTACCTTACGAGCAGTACTTC	CSVIKGTVPYEQYF
TRBV20-1	-	TRBJ1-3	TGCAGTGCTAGTCCCCGGGGGGCCGGAAACACCATATATTTT	CSASPRGAGNTIYF
TRBV12-3/TRBV12-4	-	TRBJ1-1	TGTGCCAGCAGTTTGGCAAGTTGGCTAGCTTTCTTT	CASSLASWLAFF